What follows are 18 T cell receptor beta chains derived from one specimen sequenced in a study of molecular identifiers for immune sequencing clone quantification. In TCRdb, the PCR reads were re-called with MiXCR into one record per CDR3 protein. The sample comprises 70,000 to 95,000 distinct CDR3 sequences, under 20% of which are singletons, and roughly 0.93% rests with the top ten. Sequencing was performed on naive CD8+ T cells from blood, with Jurkat cell RNA spiked in. Subset of the sample: FACS-sorted CD8+CD4-CCR7+CD45RA+ naive T cells. The receptors shown here come from a human donor in good health. Some libraries in this study had Jurkat cell RNA spiked in.

Of note for this clonotype: This could be a read error, since a much larger clone is one nucleotide away. This chain uses TRBV29-1 with TRBJ2-1; the D gene is possibly TRBD1 (6 bases). The CDR3 extends over 14 amino acids. Germline V CDR1 and CDR2: SQVTM, ANQGSEA. CDR3 residues: CCAWTAPVGDEQFF. In nucleotides, the CDR3 is TGCTGCGCTTGGACAGCCCCGGTTGGCGATGAGCAGTTCTTC.

This clonotype appeared many times. The V and J genes are TRBV7-2 and TRBJ2-3, with a weak D call TRBD2 (5 bases). Trimming pared 1 base from V and 5 bases from J, leaving 7 bases between. There are 13 residues in the CDR3. CDR1 is SGHTA, CDR2 FQGNSA, per germline. CDR3 nucleotides: TGTGCCAGCAGCTTAGTAAGCGGAGATACGCAGTATTTT. This encodes CASSLVSGDTQYF.

In this sample, this clonotype turned up many times. The J gene is TRBJ2-3, the V gene TRBV30; D gene ambiguous. The ends were cut back, 2 bases at V and 0 bases at J, with 12 bases in the middle. The germline V gene has CDR1 GTSNPN and CDR2 SVGIG (reference sequence). This CDR3 is built from 15 residues. Here the CDR3 reads CAWSLNSPSTDTQYF. The CDR3 bases are TGTGCCTGGAGTCTCAATAGCCCAAGCACAGATACGCAGTATTTT.

Worth noting for this clonotype: A clone one base away is much larger, so this may be a read error. The missing conserved phenylalanine or tryptophan at the end of this CDR3 makes a read error likely. The rearrangement uses TRBV6-2 or TRBV6-3 and TRBJ1-5; 8 bases map to TRBD1. CDR1 is MNHEY, CDR2 SVGEGT, per germline. This CDR3 region has 14 residues. V lost 6 bases to trimming and J lost 8 bases; unmatched junction nucleotides: 9. CDR3 coding DNA: TGTGCCAGCAGCTACACAGGGGGAAGGGAGCCCCAGCATTCT. Translating it yields CASSYTGGREPQHS.

Many counts were recorded for this clonotype. The chain joins TRBV27 to TRBJ1-1; 7 bases map to TRBD1. Trimming at V came to 6 bases and at J to 5 bases, leaving 12 bases not matched to a gene. The CDR3 is 15 amino acids. From germline, CDR1 is MNHEY and CDR2 SMNVEV (reference sequence). CDR3 loop: CASRTQGGGGTEAFF. The CDR3 DNA reads as TGTGCCAGCAGGACTCAGGGGGGGGGGGGGACTGAAGCTTTCTTT.

This clonotype was seen repeatedly, ten times or more. The genes are TRBV10-3 and TRBJ2-2; 12 nucleotides agree with TRBD2. Germline V gene lookup returns CDR1 ENHRY and CDR2 SYGVKD. The CDR3 has 17 amino acids. Trimming took 6 bases from V and 7 from J; bases not matched to a gene: 12. CDR3 DNA: TGTGCCATCAGGGACGGTGGACTAGCGGGGACTTACGGGGAGCTGTTTTTT. This translates into CAIRDGGLAGTYGELFF.

This clonotype occurred many times. V gene TRBV5-5 combines with J gene TRBJ2-1; 9 bases agree with TRBD2. V lost 1 base to trimming and J lost 4 bases; unmatched junction nucleotides: 3. The CDR3 has 15 amino acids. Germline loops: CDR1 SGHKS, CDR2 YYEKEE (reference sequence). CDR3 bases: TGTGCCAGCAGCTTGTCAGCGGGGGGTTACAATGAGCAGTTCTTC. Protein product: CASSLSAGGYNEQFF.

Regarding this clonotype: A single base separates this from a much larger clone, so it may be a read error. V usage is TRBV13 and J usage is TRBJ2-3; D is undetermined. Germline V gene lookup returns CDR1 PRHDT and CDR2 FYEKMQ (reference sequence). The CDR3 has 12 amino acids. CDR3 loop: CASSPYTDTRYF. CDR3 bases: TGTGCCAGCAGCCCTTACACAGATACGCGGTATTTT.

With respect to this clonotype: A read error may produce the germline difference seen at one junction end. V usage is TRBV9 and J usage is TRBJ2-1; a possible D gene is TRBD2 (6 bases). The CDR3 runs 17 residues. Per germline, CDR1 SGDLS and CDR2 YYNGEE. CDR3 loop: CVSSQRPLASSYNEQFF. In DNA, the CDR3 is TGTGTCAGCAGCCAAAGGCCCCTAGCGAGCTCCTACAATGAGCAGTTCTTC. Using reference TRBV9 and TRBJ2-1 for the parts outside the CDR3, the full variable domain is DSGVTQTPKHLITATGQRVTLRCSPRSGDLSVYWYQQSLDQGLQFLIQYYNGEERAKGNILERFSAQQFPDLHSELNLSSLELGDSALYFCVSSQRPLASSYNEQFFGPGTRLTVL.

As regards this clonotype: Possible read error: a much larger clone is one base away. The genes are TRBV6-5 and TRBJ2-7; D possibly corresponds to TRBD1 (5 bases). The CDR3 extends over 13 amino acids. Germline assignment: CDR1 MNHEY and CDR2 SVGAGI. Trimming removed 5 bases at V and 2 bases at J, with 10 bases between. This chain's CDR3 is CASSARQPYEQYF. The CDR3 coding sequence is TGTGCCAGCAGTGCGCGACAGCCCTACGAGCAGTACTTC.

This clonotype was counted a few times. This clone may be a read error of a much larger clone one base away. This rearrangement joins TRBV4-1 to TRBJ2-3; unclear D gene. CDR1 and CDR2 from the germline V gene are MGHRA and YSYEKL. The CDR3 consists of 13 residues. The CDR3 region is CASSQTNTDTRYF. In DNA form, the CDR3 reads TGCGCCAGCAGCCAGACAAACACAGATACGCGGTATTTT.

This clonotype was seen at least ten times. The rearrangement uses TRBV4-1 and TRBJ2-3; TRBD1 agrees at 8 bases. V lost 4 bases and J lost 4; bases outside the gene matches: 7. Germline V CDR1 and CDR2: MGHRA, YSYEKL. The length of the CDR3 is 15 residues. This CDR3 is CASSPGQGVADTQYF. CDR3 sequence (DNA): TGCGCCAGCAGCCCAGGACAGGGTGTAGCAGATACGCAGTATTTT.

This clonotype was counted at least ten times. The chain joins TRBV19 to TRBJ1-1, with a possible D match to TRBD1 (5 bases). Germline CDR1 reads LNHDA; CDR2 reads SQIVND (reference sequence). The ends were cut back, 2 bases at V and 4 bases at J, with 14 bases in the middle. This CDR3 spans 15 amino acids. The CDR3 DNA reads TGTGCCAGTAGTATATCCGCGCAGGGCGGCACTGAAGCTTTCTTT. This encodes CASSISAQGGTEAFF.

This clonotype was seen ten or more times. The V call is TRBV10-3, the J call TRBJ2-4, with D hard to call. The germline V gene has CDR1 ENHRY and CDR2 SYGVKD. The CDR3 has 14 amino acids. The V end was cut by 0 bases, the J end by 7 bases, with 10 bases between. The CDR3 region is CAISESLSSNIQYF. CDR3 nucleotides: TGTGCCATCAGTGAGTCGCTCTCCTCTAACATTCAGTACTTC.

In its sample, this clonotype was seen many times. This chain joins TRBV7-9 and TRBJ2-7; D unresolved. The CDR3 consists of 15 residues. Deletions cut 6 bases from V and 2 bases from J, with 17 bases between. Germline CDR1 SEHNR, CDR2 FQNEAQ (reference sequence). The CDR3 region is CASSVALSPTYEQYF. The CDR3 bases are TGTGCCAGCAGTGTGGCCCTCTCGCCCACCTACGAGCAGTACTTC.

On this clonotype: The conserved phenylalanine or tryptophan is not found at the CDR3 terminus, so this likely reflects a read error. This sequence joins TRBV2 and TRBJ2-7; possible D gene TRBD2, 5 bases. Germline V CDR1 and CDR2: SNHLY, FYNNEI. This CDR3 region has 12 residues. V dropped 7 bases and J dropped 3 bases, with 10 bases sitting between them. CDR3 bases: TGTGCCAGCATTTCGAGGGACTACGAGCAGTACCTC. The encoded protein is CASISRDYEQYL.

This clonotype occurred many times. The rearrangement joins TRBV7-9 to TRBJ2-3; either TRBD1 or TRBD2 may fit D (5 bases each). Germline CDR1 and CDR2: SEHNR and FQNEAQ (reference sequence). V was pared by 1 base and J by 7 bases, with 18 bases between. The CDR3 consists of 16 residues. The DNA of the CDR3 is TGTGCCAGCAGCTTAGAGCAGGGACGCCCCGAGAATACGCAGTATTTT. Translation: CASSLEQGRPENTQYF.

This clonotype occurred many times. V usage is TRBV5-4 and J usage is TRBJ2-7; D may be TRBD2 (5 bases). Deletions cut 2 bases from V and 5 bases from J, with 14 bases between. The CDR3 runs to 14 residues. In germline, CDR1 is SGHNT, CDR2 YYREEE (reference sequence). The CDR3 DNA reads TGTGCCAGCAGCTTTCGAGGGATTCCCCACGAGCAGTACTTC. As protein: CASSFRGIPHEQYF.